Listed below are T cell receptor beta chains from one sample, sequenced in a study of blood T cell repertoires in COVID-19. The assay was immunoSEQ multiplex PCR, and TCRdb's table has in-frame clones only and misses some. The repertoire holds tens of thousands of clones, with around 82% as singletons. Sequenced sample: peripheral blood. These receptors were obtained from a human donor in a cohort sampled during active COVID-19. Both conserved end residues are part of each CDR3. A D gene is named only where the DNA matches it firmly. Clone size is stated in some rows and not others, as once, few, many or a class when expanded.

J: TRBJ2-2; D: TRBD2; size: -; length: 16; V: TRBV5-4; CDR3: CASSFGGSGGAGELFF; DNA: TGTGCCAGCAGCTTCGGAGGAAGCGGGGGGGCCGGGGAGCTGTTTTTT
J: TRBJ2-5; D: TRBD1; size: -; length: 15; V: TRBV11-2; CDR3: CASSQIQGDQGTQYF; DNA: TGTGCCAGCAGCCAGATACAGGGGGACCAAGGGACCCAGTACTTC
J: TRBJ2-5; D: -; size: -; length: 15; V: TRBV13; CDR3: CASSNPGQGGETQYF; DNA: TGTGCCAGCAGCAACCCTGGACAGGGAGGGGAGACCCAGTACTTC
J: TRBJ1-3; D: TRBD1; size: -; length: 17; V: TRBV18; CDR3: CASSPPGQGRSGNTIYF; DNA: TGTGCCAGCTCACCCCCGGGACAGGGGCGTTCTGGAAACACCATATATTTT
J: TRBJ2-4; D: -; size: few; length: 14; V: TRBV11-2; CDR3: CASSSRLAKNIQYF; DNA: TGTGCCAGCAGCTCGAGATTAGCCAAAAACATTCAGTACTTC
J: TRBJ2-7; D: -; size: -; length: 14; V: TRBV6-5; CDR3: CASRESGLLGEQYF; DNA: TGTGCCAGCCGGGAATCGGGACTCCTAGGGGAGCAGTACTTC
J: TRBJ2-3; D: -; size: -; length: 15; V: TRBV9; CDR3: CASSVAGQNRDTQYF; DNA: TGTGCCAGCAGCGTAGCCGGACAGAACCGAGATACGCAGTATTTT
J: TRBJ2-3; D: -; size: -; length: 13; V: TRBV5-6; CDR3: CASSRTTTDTQYF; DNA: TGTGCCAGCAGTCGGACTACCACAGATACGCAGTATTTT
J: TRBJ2-1; D: -; size: -; length: 11; V: TRBV6-5; CDR3: CASGQRNEQFF; DNA: TGTGCCAGCGGACAGCGCAATGAGCAGTTCTTC
J: TRBJ1-1; D: TRBD1; size: -; length: 16; V: TRBV6-4; CDR3: CASSEFPRTGLTEAFF; DNA: TGTGCCAGCAGTGAGTTCCCCAGGACAGGCCTCACTGAAGCTTTCTTT
J: TRBJ2-5; D: -; size: once; length: 11; V: TRBV27; CDR3: CASSLGRTQYF; DNA: TGTGCCAGCAGTTTAGGGAGGACCCAGTACTTC
J: TRBJ2-5; D: -; size: -; length: 13; V: TRBV28; CDR3: CASSSSRIETQYF; DNA: TGTGCCAGCAGTTCAAGCAGGATTGAGACCCAGTACTTC
J: TRBJ2-2; D: TRBD2; size: -; length: 17; V: TRBV30; CDR3: CAWTSFAGGRDTGELFF; DNA: TGTGCCTGGACTAGTTTTGCGGGGGGCCGAGACACCGGGGAGCTGTTTTTT
J: TRBJ2-7; D: TRBD1; size: -; length: 14; V: TRBV27; CDR3: CASSLLGTGDEQYF; DNA: TGTGCCAGCAGTTTATTGGGGACAGGAGACGAGCAGTACTTC
J: TRBJ1-4; D: TRBD1; size: -; length: 20; V: TRBV4-1; CDR3: CASSQGGQGARVGTNEKLFF; DNA: TGCGCCAGCAGCCAAGGGGGACAGGGGGCGCGAGTCGGAACTAATGAAAAACTGTTTTTT
J: TRBJ2-1; D: -; size: -; length: 14; V: TRBV27; CDR3: CASSFGDRYNEQFF; DNA: TGTGCCAGCAGTTTCGGAGACAGATACAATGAGCAGTTCTTC
J: TRBJ1-6; D: -; size: -; length: 15; V: TRBV10-3; CDR3: CATQDSGSYNSPLHF; DNA: TGTGCCACACAGGACAGTGGATCCTATAATTCACCCCTCCACTTT
J: TRBJ1-2; D: -; size: -; length: 13; V: TRBV11-2; CDR3: CASSLPGGYGYTF; DNA: TGTGCCAGCAGCTTACCGGGAGGCTATGGCTACACCTTC
J: TRBJ1-1; D: -; size: -; length: 15; V: TRBV11-3; CDR3: CASSLEGRCYTPTFF; DNA: TGTGCCAGCAGCTTAGAAGGCAGGTGTTATACTCCGACTTTCTTT
J: TRBJ2-7; D: -; size: few; length: 12; V: TRBV14; CDR3: CASSQYRYEQYF; DNA: TGTGCCAGCAGCCAATACCGGTACGAGCAGTACTTC
J: TRBJ2-5; D: -; size: -; length: 15; V: TRBV10-3; CDR3: CAAKQGGIGQETQYF; DNA: TGTGCCGCTAAACAGGGGGGGATAGGGCAAGAGACCCAGTACTTC
J: TRBJ2-1; D: TRBD1; size: -; length: 17; V: TRBV25-1; CDR3: CASSEHPGRTGGREQFF; DNA: TGTGCCAGCAGTGAACACCCCGGTAGGACAGGGGGCCGCGAGCAGTTCTTC
J: TRBJ2-7; D: -; size: -; length: 13; V: TRBV19; CDR3: CASRRDRSYEQYF; DNA: TGTGCCAGTAGGCGGGACCGCTCCTACGAGCAGTACTTC
J: TRBJ1-2; D: -; size: -; length: 12; V: TRBV5-1; CDR3: CASTTPGVDYTF; DNA: TGCGCCAGCACGACACCCGGGGTGGACTACACCTTC
J: TRBJ1-1; D: -; size: -; length: 13; V: TRBV9; CDR3: CASSARVGTEAFF; DNA: TGTGCCAGCAGCGCCAGGGTCGGTACTGAAGCTTTCTTT
J: TRBJ2-1; D: -; size: -; length: 15; V: TRBV5-4; CDR3: CASSITPGSYNEQFF; DNA: TGTGCCAGCAGTATTACCCCCGGGTCCTACAATGAGCAGTTCTTC
J: TRBJ2-5; D: TRBD1; size: -; length: 13; V: TRBV19; CDR3: CASSRGQGETQYF; DNA: TGTGCCAGTAGTCGGGGACAGGGGGAGACCCAGTACTTC